This T cell receptor beta chain derives from a study of PD-L1 blockade in urothelial cancer. The wider study: Dosed intravenously at 1,200 mg every 3 weeks, atezolizumab was initiated by patients in the mid-2010s. Blood drawn 3 weeks (second dose) and 6 weeks after treatment start was analyzed.

This CDR3 spans 17 amino acids. With V trimmed by 3 bases and J by 5 bases, 12 bases remained unmatched. The V gene's germline CDR1 is SGDLS and CDR2 YYNGEE. Libraries were prepared by immunoSEQ multiplex PCR; TCRdb keeps only in-frame clonotypes and omits some of them. The sample lists under 30,000 clones; 75% to 90% were seen once. Enrolled patients showed locally advanced or metastatic urothelial carcinoma. The source of this sequence is a man in his forties or fifties with urothelial cancer. Material: PBMCs, obtained around atezolizumab (anti-PD-L1) treatment. V and J are TRBV9 and TRBJ2-1; TRBD2 agrees at 9 bases. The CDR3 region has the DNA TGTGCCAGCAGCGAGCCCTCGGCTAGCGGGGAACACAATGAGCAGTTCTTC. Amino acid sequence: CASSEPSASGEHNEQFF.